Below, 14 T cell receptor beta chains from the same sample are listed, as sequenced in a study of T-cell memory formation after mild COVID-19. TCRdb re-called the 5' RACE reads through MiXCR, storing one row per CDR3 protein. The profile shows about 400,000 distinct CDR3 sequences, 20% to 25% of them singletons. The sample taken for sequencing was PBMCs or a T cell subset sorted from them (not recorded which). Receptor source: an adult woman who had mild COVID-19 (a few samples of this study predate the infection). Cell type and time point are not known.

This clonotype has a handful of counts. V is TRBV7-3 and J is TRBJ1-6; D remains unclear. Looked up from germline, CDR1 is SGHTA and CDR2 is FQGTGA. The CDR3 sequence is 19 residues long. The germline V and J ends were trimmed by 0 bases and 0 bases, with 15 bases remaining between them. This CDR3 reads CASSLTTPGRSSYNSPLHF. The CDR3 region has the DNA TGTGCCAGCAGCTTAACGACCCCGGGCAGGAGCTCCTATAATTCACCCCTCCACTTT.

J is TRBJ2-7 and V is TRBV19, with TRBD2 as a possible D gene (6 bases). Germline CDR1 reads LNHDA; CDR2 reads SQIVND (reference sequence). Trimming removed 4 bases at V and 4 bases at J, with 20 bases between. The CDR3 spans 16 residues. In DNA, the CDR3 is TGTGCCAGTAGTACGGCCGGGACTCACCTGGGGTACGAGCAGTACTTC. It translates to CASSTAGTHLGYEQYF. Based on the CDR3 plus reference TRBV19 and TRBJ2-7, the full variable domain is DGGITQSPKYLFRKEGQNVTLSCEQNLNHDAMYWYRQDPGQGLRLIYYSQIVNDFQKGDIAEGYSVSREKKESFPLTVTSAQKNPTAFYLCASSTAGTHLGYEQYFGPGTRLTVT.

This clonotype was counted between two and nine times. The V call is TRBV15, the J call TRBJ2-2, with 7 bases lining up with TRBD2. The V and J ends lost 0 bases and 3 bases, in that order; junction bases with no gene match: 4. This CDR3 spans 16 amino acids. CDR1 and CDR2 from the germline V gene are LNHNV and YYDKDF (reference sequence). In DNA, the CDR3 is TGTGCCACCAGCAGAGACGCGGGGGAACACACCGGGGAGCTGTTTTTT. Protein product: CATSRDAGEHTGELFF.

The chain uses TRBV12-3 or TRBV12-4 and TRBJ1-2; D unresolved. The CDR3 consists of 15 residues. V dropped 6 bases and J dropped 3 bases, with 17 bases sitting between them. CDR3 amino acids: CASSQAPVFDYGYTF. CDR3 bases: TGTGCCAGCAGCCAGGCGCCCGTATTCGACTATGGCTACACCTTC.

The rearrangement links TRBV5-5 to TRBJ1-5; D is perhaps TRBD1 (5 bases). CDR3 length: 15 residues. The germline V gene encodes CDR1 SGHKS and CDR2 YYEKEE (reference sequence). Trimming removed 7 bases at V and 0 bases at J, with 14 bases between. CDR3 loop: CASAIGADSNQPQHF. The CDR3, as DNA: TGTGCCAGCGCCATCGGGGCAGATAGCAATCAGCCCCAGCATTTT.

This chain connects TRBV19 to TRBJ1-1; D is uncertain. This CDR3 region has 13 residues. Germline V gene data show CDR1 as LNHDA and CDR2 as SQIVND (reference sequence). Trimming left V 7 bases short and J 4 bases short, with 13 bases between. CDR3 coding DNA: TGTGCCAGTACCCTCCCTCCTAGCACTGAAGCTTTCTTT. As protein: CASTLPPSTEAFF.

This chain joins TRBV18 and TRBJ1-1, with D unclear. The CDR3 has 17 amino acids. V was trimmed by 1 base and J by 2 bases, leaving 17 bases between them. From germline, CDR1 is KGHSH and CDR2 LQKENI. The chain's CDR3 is CASSPQEMVGSNTEAFF. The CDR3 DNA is TGTGCCAGCTCACCACAGGAGATGGTGGGGAGTAACACTGAAGCTTTCTTT.

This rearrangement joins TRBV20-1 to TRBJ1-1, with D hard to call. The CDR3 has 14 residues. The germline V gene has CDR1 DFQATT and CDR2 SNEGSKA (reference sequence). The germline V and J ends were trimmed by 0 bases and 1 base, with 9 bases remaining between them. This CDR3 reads CSARDLKGNTEAFF. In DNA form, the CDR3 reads TGCAGTGCTAGAGATTTGAAGGGGAACACTGAAGCTTTCTTT.

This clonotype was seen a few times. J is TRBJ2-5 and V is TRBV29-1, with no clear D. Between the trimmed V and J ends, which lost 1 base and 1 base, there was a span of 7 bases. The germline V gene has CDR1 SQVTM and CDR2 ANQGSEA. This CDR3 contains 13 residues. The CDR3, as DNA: TGCAGCGTTGAAGGGCAGCTCCAAGAGACCCAGTACTTC. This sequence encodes CSVEGQLQETQYF.

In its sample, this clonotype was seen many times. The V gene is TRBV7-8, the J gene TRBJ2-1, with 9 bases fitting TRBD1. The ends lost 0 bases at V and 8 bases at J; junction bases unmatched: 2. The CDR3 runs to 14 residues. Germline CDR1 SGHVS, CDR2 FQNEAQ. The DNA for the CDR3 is TGTGCCAGCAGCTTAGCGGGACAGGGACATGAGCAGTTCTTC. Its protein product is CASSLAGQGHEQFF. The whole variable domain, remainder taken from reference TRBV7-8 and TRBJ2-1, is GAGVSQSPRYKVAKRGQDVALRCDPISGHVSLFWYQQALGQGPEFLTYFQNEAQLDKSGLPSDRFFAERPEGSVSTLKIQRTQQEDSAVYLCASSLAGQGHEQFFGPGTRLTVL.

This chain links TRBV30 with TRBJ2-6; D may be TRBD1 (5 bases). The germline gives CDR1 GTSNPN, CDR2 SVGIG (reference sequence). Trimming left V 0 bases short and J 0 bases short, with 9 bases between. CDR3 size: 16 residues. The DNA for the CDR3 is TGTGCCTGGAGTGTACAGGCCGACTCTGGGGCCAACGTCCTGACTTTC. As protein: CAWSVQADSGANVLTF.

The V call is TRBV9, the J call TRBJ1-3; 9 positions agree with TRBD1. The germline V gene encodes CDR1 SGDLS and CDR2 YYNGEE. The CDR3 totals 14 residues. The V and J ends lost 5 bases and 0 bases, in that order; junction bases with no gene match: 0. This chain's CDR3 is CASRTGGSGNTIYF. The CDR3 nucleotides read TGTGCCAGCAGGACAGGGGGCTCTGGAAACACCATATATTTT.

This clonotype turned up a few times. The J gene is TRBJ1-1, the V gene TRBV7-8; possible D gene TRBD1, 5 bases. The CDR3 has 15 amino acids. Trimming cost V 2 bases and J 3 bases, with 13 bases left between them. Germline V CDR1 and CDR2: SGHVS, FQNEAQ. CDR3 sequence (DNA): TGTGCCAGCAGCTTACCCCGTGACAGCCACACTGAAGCTTTCTTT. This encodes CASSLPRDSHTEAFF.

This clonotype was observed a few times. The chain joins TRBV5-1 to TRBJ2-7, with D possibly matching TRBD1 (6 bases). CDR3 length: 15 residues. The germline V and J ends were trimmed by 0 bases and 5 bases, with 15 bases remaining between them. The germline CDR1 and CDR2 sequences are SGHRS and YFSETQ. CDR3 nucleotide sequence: TGCGCCAGCAGCTTGGAAGGGGGTTCAATAGACGAGCAGTACTTC. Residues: CASSLEGGSIDEQYF.